The 4 T cell receptor beta chains below were found in one sample sequenced in a study of cytomegalovirus exposure and HLA in healthy donors. The protocol was immunoSEQ multiplex PCR, while the TCRdb copy is restricted to in-frame clones and leaves out a portion. The sample carries about 250,000 clones, roughly 87% recorded once. The sequenced sample was PBMCs. These receptors came from a man aged 18 to 30 in good health and CMV-seropositive.

The chain employs TRBV4-1 and TRBJ2-1; TRBD1 is a possible D gene (6 bases). Trimming stripped 4 bases from V and 4 bases from J, with 17 bases between. Germline values: CDR1 MGHRA, CDR2 YSYEKL. There are 16 residues in the CDR3. This CDR3 reads CASSRGTFGGYNEQFF. The CDR3 bases are TGCGCCAGCAGCCGGGGGACATTCGGCGGGTACAATGAGCAGTTCTTC.

This clone has just one count. This chain connects TRBV19 to TRBJ1-3, with no clear D. The V gene lost 9 bases and the J gene lost 4 bases, with 13 bases spanning the gap. Per germline, CDR1 LNHDA and CDR2 SQIVND (reference sequence). The CDR3 totals 13 residues. Here the CDR3 reads CASPGVRGNTIYF. CDR3 in DNA: TGTGCCAGCCCTGGGGTTCGCGGAAACACCATATATTTT.

The genes are TRBV27 and TRBJ2-2; maybe TRBD1 (5 bases). Germline loops: CDR1 MNHEY, CDR2 SMNVEV (reference sequence). The length of the CDR3 is 14 residues. V was pared by 7 bases and J by 4 bases, with 13 bases between. The CDR3 nucleotides are TGTGCCAGCATGTCCCCCCAGGGCACCGGGGAGCTGTTTTTT. Encoded protein: CASMSPQGTGELFF.

This chain uses TRBV6-5 with TRBJ1-3; a possible D gene is TRBD1 (6 bases). From germline, CDR1 is MNHEY and CDR2 SVGAGI. CDR3 length: 15 amino acids. V was pared by 0 bases and J by 5 bases, with 11 bases between. CDR3 nucleotide sequence: TGTGCCAGCAGTTACTCAGCGGACAGTCGAAACACCATATATTTT. Translated, it gives CASSYSADSRNTIYF.